The clone carrying this TCR beta chain is a singleton in its sample. These data are taken from a study of blood T cell repertoires in COVID-19. Study context: PBMCs, B-cell-depleted T cells, or T cells provided the cDNA or gDNA that made up the material.

The table came from immunoSEQ multiplex PCR; TCRdb's copy has only in-frame clones and leaves some out. The sample records roughly 150,000 clones, over 80% being singletons. Participants reported their clinical history, and cohort assignment relied on those reports. Shortly before study entry, within 2 weeks, exposed participants had met a COVID-19 case. The CDR3 has 13 residues. V was pared by 5 bases and J by 7 bases, with 12 bases between. Germline loops: CDR1 SGHNT, CDR2 YENEEA. The J gene is TRBJ2-1, the V gene TRBV11-3, with D possibly being TRBD1 (6 bases). The sequencing sample was made of PBMCs or T cells enriched from blood (not recorded which). The receptor was derived from a man aged 70-80 years who had been exposed to COVID-19. CDR3 sequence reads: CASSGDRLNEQFF. The CDR3 DNA sequence: TGTGCCAGCAGCGGTGACAGGTTGAATGAGCAGTTCTTC.